The 23 T cell receptor beta chains in this list originate from one sample, sequenced in a study of PD-1 blockade in classical Hodgkin lymphoma. Here immunoSEQ multiplex PCR was the method, and the copy in TCRdb shows in-frame clones only, minus some. The sample has about 100,000 clones, approximately 90% seen once. After autologous stem cell transplantation all patients relapsed, and prior brentuximab vedotin exposure differed between cohorts. Sample: peripheral blood mononuclear cells (PBMCs), taken before the second cycle of nivolumab. The receptors shown here come from a human donor with classical Hodgkin lymphoma.

V and J are TRBV5-1 and TRBJ2-3; D call uncertain. CDR3 length: 12 amino acids. Germline V gene data show CDR1 as SGHRS and CDR2 as YFSETQ. Trimming took 1 base from V and 5 from J, leaving 5 bases between them. CDR3 nucleotide sequence: TGCGCCAGCAGCTTGTCGTTAGATACGCAGTATTTT. As protein: CASSLSLDTQYF.

This chain joins TRBV10-2 and TRBJ2-2, with D possibly TRBD2 on 6 matching bases. The V end was cut by 6 bases, the J end by 2 bases, with 7 bases between. Looked up from germline, CDR1 is WSHSY and CDR2 is SAAADI. The CDR3 is 13 amino acids. The CDR3 is CASSGLNTGELFF. CDR3 bases: TGCGCCAGCAGCGGACTAAACACCGGGGAGCTGTTTTTT.

The chain recombines TRBV4-1 with TRBJ1-4; 7 bases map to TRBD1. This CDR3 comprises 16 residues. V lost 5 bases, J lost 4 bases, and 10 bases stayed unmatched. Germline CDR1 and CDR2: MGHRA and YSYEKL. CDR3 sequence: CASSTTPGQYNEKLFF. The CDR3 nucleotides read TGCGCCAGCAGCACGACACCGGGACAGTATAATGAAAAACTGTTTTTT.

This clone was seen only a few times. The rearrangement joins TRBV2 to TRBJ2-3; 10 bases fit TRBD2. Germline lookup yields CDR1 SNHLY and CDR2 FYNNEI. This CDR3 comprises 16 residues. V lost 5 bases to trimming and J lost 1 base; unmatched junction nucleotides: 6. DNA for the CDR3: TGTGCCAGCAGTTTACTAGCGGGGACCCGCACAGATACGCAGTATTTT. Amino acids: CASSLLAGTRTDTQYF.

The gene calls are TRBV2 and TRBJ1-4, with TRBD1 matching over 10 bases. Germline lookup yields CDR1 SNHLY and CDR2 FYNNEI. With 5 bases clipped from V and 10 bases from J, the junction kept 4 bases outside the gene matches. This CDR3 is built from 13 residues. The CDR3 DNA sequence: TGTGCCAGCAGTTGGGACAGGGGAGGAAAACTGTTTTTT. Translating it yields CASSWDRGGKLFF. The variable domain in full, with the rest retrieved from reference TRBV2 and TRBJ1-4, is EPEVTQTPSHQVTQMGQEVILRCVPISNHLYFYWYRQILGQKVEFLVSFYNNEISEKSEIFDDQFSVERPDGSNFTLKIRSTKLEDSAMYFCASSWDRGGKLFFGSGTQLSVL.

The genes are TRBV28 and TRBJ2-7, with D maybe TRBD1 (6 bases). This CDR3 contains 15 residues. Germline CDR1 is MDHEN and CDR2 is SYDVKM. Between the trimmed V and J ends, which lost 6 bases and 1 base, there was a span of 16 bases. The CDR3 nucleotides are TGTGCCAGCAGCCCAGGACAGCACAATTCCTACGAGCAGTACTTC. This codes for CASSPGQHNSYEQYF.

The rearrangement joins TRBV6-6 to TRBJ1-3, with D hard to call. Trimming pared 4 bases from V and 0 bases from J, leaving 7 bases between. CDR3 length: 14 amino acids. The germline gives CDR1 MNHNY, CDR2 SVGAGI (reference sequence). The CDR3 DNA reads TGTGCCAGCAGTTCCTCAGACTCTGGAAACACCATATATTTT. It specifies CASSSSDSGNTIYF.

V is TRBV27 and J is TRBJ2-5, with a tentative D call TRBD2 (6 bases). CDR1 and CDR2 (germline): MNHEY, SMNVEV (reference sequence). The CDR3 runs to 15 residues. The V and J ends lost 8 bases and 5 bases respectively, with 21 bases between them. CDR3 sequence: CASGSIGLRGETQYF. DNA for the CDR3: TGTGCCAGCGGCTCTATAGGACTACGGGGCGAGACCCAGTACTTC.

This clone was detected once. The chain has TRBV19 and TRBJ1-1; D is undetermined. With 2 bases removed from V and 1 base from J, the gap between germline ends came to 11 bases. The CDR3 consists of 15 residues. CDR1 and CDR2 from the germline V gene are LNHDA and SQIVND (reference sequence). The CDR3 region has the DNA TGTGCCAGTAGTATAAGGGCCAGGAGGAACACTGAAGCTTTCTTT. Its translation is CASSIRARRNTEAFF.

V and J are TRBV28 and TRBJ1-5, with 8 nucleotides matching TRBD1. The germline V gene encodes CDR1 MDHEN and CDR2 SYDVKM. J gave up 5 bases and V 3 bases, and 6 bases lay outside the gene matches. There are 15 residues in the CDR3. The CDR3 DNA follows: TGTGCCAGCAGTTTCGGACAGGGAAAAGATCAGCCCCAGCATTTT. It encodes CASSFGQGKDQPQHF.

V is TRBV5-6 and J is TRBJ2-1; weak D call: TRBD1 (5 bases). V dropped 4 bases and J dropped 7 bases, with 21 bases sitting between them. Germline values: CDR1 SGHDT, CDR2 YYEEEE. CDR3 size: 16 residues. The CDR3 loop reads CASSPVSGPKSNEQFF. Written as DNA, the CDR3 is TGTGCCAGCAGCCCAGTATCAGGGCCTAAATCAAATGAGCAGTTCTTC. The full variable domain, in which reference TRBV5-6 and TRBJ2-1 provide the parts outside the CDR3, is DAGVTQSPTHLIKTRGQQVTLRCSPKSGHDTVSWYQQALGQGPQFIFQYYEEEERQRGNFPDRFSGHQFPNYSSELNVNALLLGDSALYLCASSPVSGPKSNEQFFGPGTRLTVL.

The chain uses TRBV2 and TRBJ1-2; possibly TRBD1 for D (5 bases). The germline gives CDR1 SNHLY, CDR2 FYNNEI. The CDR3 sequence is 13 residues long. V lost 0 bases to trimming and J lost 14 bases, with 16 bases between them. CDR3 DNA: TGTGCCAGCAGTGAAGCTATCCCGCCCCAGGGAACCTTC. Translated, it gives CASSEAIPPQGTF.

The rearrangement joins TRBV5-1 to TRBJ2-2; no clear D. The CDR3 runs to 14 residues. The germline V gene encodes CDR1 SGHRS and CDR2 YFSETQ. V lost 4 bases and J 8 bases, leaving 15 bases between the germline ends. The CDR3 DNA follows: TGCGCCAGCAGCCTCCGACAATACGGTGGGGAGCTGTTTTTT. As protein: CASSLRQYGGELFF.

The rearrangement joins TRBV7-9 to TRBJ2-7; 7 nucleotides line up with TRBD1. V lost 5 bases to trimming and J lost 5 bases; unmatched junction nucleotides: 12. From germline, CDR1 is SEHNR and CDR2 FQNEAQ (reference sequence). This CDR3 is built from 15 residues. The CDR3 is CASSLYSGGVDEQYF. CDR3 DNA: TGTGCCAGCAGCCTTTATTCAGGGGGTGTCGACGAGCAGTACTTC.

J is TRBJ2-1 and V is TRBV10-1; TRBD2 matches 8 bases. CDR3 length: 16 residues. Germline-derived CDR1 and CDR2 are WNHNN and SYGVQD (reference sequence). V lost 6 bases to trimming and J lost 9 bases; unmatched junction nucleotides: 16. In DNA, the CDR3 is TGCGCCAGCAGGGAAGGTGGTAGCGGGAAAGGAGGTGAGCAGTTCTTC. Translation gives CASREGGSGKGGEQFF.

This chain links TRBV5-8 with TRBJ2-1, with D possibly matching TRBD2 (6 bases). The V and J ends lost 4 bases and 6 bases respectively, with 17 bases between them. The length of the CDR3 is 15 residues. From germline, CDR1 is SGHTS and CDR2 YDEGEE. In DNA form, the CDR3 reads TGTGCCAGCAGCGTTGGGTTAGCGGTGACCAATGAGCAGTTCTTC. Its translation is CASSVGLAVTNEQFF.

The chain couples TRBV29-1 to TRBJ1-1; 8 nucleotides line up with TRBD1. V trimming: 5 bases; J trimming: 0 bases; junction bases outside the gene matches: 8. The CDR3 runs 15 residues. Germline V CDR1 and CDR2: SQVTM, ANQGSEA. The CDR3 spells CSVTDRARLNTEAFF. DNA of the CDR3: TGCAGCGTTACGGACAGGGCTCGATTGAACACTGAAGCTTTCTTT.

The rearrangement links TRBV30 to TRBJ2-7; D unresolved. The CDR3 is 12 amino acids. The ends were cut back, 0 bases at V and 2 bases at J, with 5 bases in the middle. CDR1 GTSNPN and CDR2 SVGIG come from the germline V gene (reference sequence). The CDR3 sequence is CAWSVHTYEQYF. DNA for the CDR3: TGTGCCTGGAGTGTCCACACCTACGAGCAGTACTTC.

This chain uses TRBV5-1 with TRBJ1-4; D unclear. Between the trimmed V and J ends, which lost 5 bases and 1 base, there was a span of 15 bases. Germline CDR1 and CDR2: SGHRS and YFSETQ. The length of the CDR3 is 16 residues. The chain's CDR3 is CASSPLVLGTNEKLFF. The CDR3 bases are TGCGCCAGCAGTCCCTTAGTATTAGGAACTAATGAAAAACTGTTTTTT. Full variable domain (remainder filled in from reference TRBV5-1 and TRBJ1-4): KAGVTQTPRYLIKTRGQQVTLSCSPISGHRSVSWYQQTPGQGLQFLFEYFSETQRNKGNFPGRFSGRQFSNSRSEMNVSTLELGDSALYLCASSPLVLGTNEKLFFGSGTQLSVL.

This chain connects TRBV10-2 to TRBJ1-2, with 7 bases matching TRBD1. The V gene's germline CDR1 is WSHSY and CDR2 SAAADI. J lost 6 bases, V lost 1 base, and 5 bases had no gene match. This CDR3 is 14 amino acids long. CDR3 in amino acids: CASSELQGVDGYTF. In DNA, the CDR3 is TGCGCCAGCAGTGAGTTGCAGGGGGTCGATGGCTACACCTTC.

This clone has more than one count but fewer than ten. This chain uses TRBV7-9 with TRBJ1-4; D is uncertain. CDR1 is SEHNR, CDR2 FQNEAQ, per germline (reference sequence). V was cut by 1 base and J by 8 bases, with 8 bases left in between. The CDR3 spans 13 residues. CDR3 DNA sequence: TGTGCCAGCAGCTTAGACTCCAGGGAAAAACTGTTTTTT. As protein: CASSLDSREKLFF.

CDR3 loop: CASSQLGLAGRETQYF. The DNA for the CDR3 is TGCGCCAGCAGCCAATTGGGACTAGCGGGACGGGAGACCCAGTACTTC. The J gene is TRBJ2-5, the V gene TRBV4-1, with TRBD2 matching 13 bases. The trim removed 2 bases at V and 5 bases at J, leaving 5 bases unmatched. This CDR3 contains 16 residues. Germline CDR1 is MGHRA and CDR2 is YSYEKL.

J is TRBJ1-1 and V is TRBV6-5; tentatively, D is TRBD1 (5 bases). Trimming removed 2 bases from V and 2 bases from J, with 6 bases in between. The CDR3 consists of 13 residues. Per the germline V gene, CDR1 is MNHEY and CDR2 is SVGAGI. CDR3 sequence (DNA): TGTGCCAGCAGTTACCGGACAAACACTGAAGCTTTCTTT. Encoded protein: CASSYRTNTEAFF.